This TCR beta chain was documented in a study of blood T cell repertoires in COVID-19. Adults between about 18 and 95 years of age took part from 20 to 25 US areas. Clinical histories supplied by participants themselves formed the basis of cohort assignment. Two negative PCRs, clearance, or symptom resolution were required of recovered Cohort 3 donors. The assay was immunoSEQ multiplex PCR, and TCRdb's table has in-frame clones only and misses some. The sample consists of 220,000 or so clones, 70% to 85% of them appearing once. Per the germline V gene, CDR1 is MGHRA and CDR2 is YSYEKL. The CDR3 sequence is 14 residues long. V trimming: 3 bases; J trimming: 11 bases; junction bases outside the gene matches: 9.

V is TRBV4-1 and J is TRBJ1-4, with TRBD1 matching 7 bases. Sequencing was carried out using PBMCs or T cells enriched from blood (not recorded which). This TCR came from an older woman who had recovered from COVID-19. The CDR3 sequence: CASSQIETGMKLFF. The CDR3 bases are TGCGCCAGCAGCCAGATTGAGACAGGGATGAAACTGTTTTTT.